One sample yielded the 26 T cell receptor beta chains listed below, sequenced in a study of blood T cell repertoires in COVID-19. TCRdb's copy holds only in-frame clones and misses some; the assay was immunoSEQ multiplex PCR. The repertoire includes about 26,000 clones, approximately 66% of them detected once, and under 7.5% sits in the top ten. Input material: peripheral blood. Every receptor here comes from a man in his 60s with active or convalescent COVID-19.

The chain links TRBV6-5 to TRBJ1-2; no firm D call. V gave up 7 bases and J gave up 0 bases, with 9 bases separating them. The germline V gene has CDR1 MNHEY and CDR2 SVGAGI. This CDR3 is built from 13 residues. CDR3: CASTLTPNYGYTF. The CDR3 DNA is TGTGCCAGCACGCTCACTCCTAACTATGGCTACACCTTC.

The J gene is TRBJ2-7, the V gene TRBV6-5; 8 bases fit TRBD1. In germline, CDR1 is MNHEY, CDR2 SVGAGI. CDR3 size: 13 residues. With 9 bases clipped from V and 4 bases from J, the junction kept 8 bases outside the gene matches. The CDR3 reads CASNDRGGYEQYF. The CDR3 bases are TGTGCCAGTAACGACAGGGGCGGGTACGAGCAGTACTTC.

The chain links TRBV5-1 to TRBJ2-3, with D uncertain. CDR1 is SGHRS, CDR2 YFSETQ, per germline. The CDR3 length is 16 residues. The ends were cut back, 2 bases at V and 11 bases at J, with 24 bases in the middle. The CDR3 bases are TGCGCCAGCAGCTTTGATAGTCTGCGGTCCTCGGCTGAGCAGTATTTT. Translating gives CASSFDSLRSSAEQYF.

This clone was counted between two and nine times. The V gene is TRBV28, the J gene TRBJ1-6, with 8 bases fitting TRBD1. V trimming: 4 bases; J trimming: 7 bases; junction bases outside the gene matches: 9. Per germline, CDR1 MDHEN and CDR2 SYDVKM. The CDR3 sequence is 16 residues long. CDR3 nucleotide sequence: TGTGCCAGCAGTTCCCCCGGGACAGGACAAAATTCACCCCTCCACTTT. Its translation is CASSSPGTGQNSPLHF.

This clone was seen more than once but under ten times. The chain links TRBV6-4 to TRBJ2-2, with unresolved D. The ends were cut back, 5 bases at V and 1 base at J, with 8 bases in the middle. Per the germline V gene, CDR1 is MRHNA and CDR2 is SNTAGT. CDR3 size: 14 residues. CDR3 amino acids: CASSRDLNTGELFF. CDR3 in DNA: TGTGCCAGCAGTCGTGACTTGAACACCGGGGAGCTGTTTTTT.

The V call is TRBV19, the J call TRBJ1-2, with 9 bases that match TRBD1. Germline-derived CDR1 and CDR2 are LNHDA and SQIVND (reference sequence). The CDR3 spans 15 residues. Trimming removed 3 bases from V and 7 bases from J; junction bases left unmatched: 9. CDR3 DNA sequence: TGTGCCAGTAGTATGCCCTGGGACAGGGCAATTGGCTACACCTTC. Translation gives CASSMPWDRAIGYTF. Drawing the rest from reference TRBV19 and TRBJ1-2, the complete variable domain is DGGITQSPKYLFRKEGQNVTLSCEQNLNHDAMYWYRQDPGQGLRLIYYSQIVNDFQKGDIAEGYSVSREKKESFPLTVTSAQKNPTAFYLCASSMPWDRAIGYTFGSGTRLTVV.

The rearrangement uses TRBV9 and TRBJ2-1; D gene ambiguous. Germline V gene data show CDR1 as SGDLS and CDR2 as YYNGEE. The CDR3 has 14 amino acids. V lost 4 bases to trimming and J lost 7 bases, with 15 bases between them. CDR3 bases: TGTGCCAGCAGCACCCTTACTATGGGTAATGAGCAGTTCTTC. It is translated as CASSTLTMGNEQFF.

V is TRBV15 and J is TRBJ1-3; TRBD1 matches at 7 bases. The CDR3 runs 15 residues. The J segment lost 2 bases and the V segment lost 0 bases, leaving 1 base of the junction unmatched. The germline V gene has CDR1 LNHNV and CDR2 YYDKDF (reference sequence). In DNA, the CDR3 is TGTGCCACCAGCAGAGAGAGGGGGCCTGGAAACACCATATATTTT. Amino acids: CATSRERGPGNTIYF. Full variable domain (remainder filled in from reference TRBV15 and TRBJ1-3): DAMVIQNPRYQVTQFGKPVTLSCSQTLNHNVMYWYQQKSSQAPKLLFHYYDKDFNNEADTPDNFQSRRPNTSFCFLDIRSPGLGDTAMYLCATSRERGPGNTIYFGEGSWLTVV.

This chain connects TRBV6-5 to TRBJ1-1, with TRBD1 matching 11 bases. The V and J ends lost 10 bases and 1 base, in that order; junction bases with no gene match: 8. Germline V gene sequence: CDR1 MNHEY, CDR2 SVGAGI. CDR3 size: 15 residues. The CDR3 reads CANRDRGGRNTEAFF. The CDR3 DNA reads as TGTGCCAATCGGGACAGGGGGGGTCGGAACACTGAAGCTTTCTTT.

The chain carries TRBV7-3 and TRBJ1-1, with a weak D call TRBD1 (6 bases). V lost 5 bases and J lost 6, with 16 bases in between. Germline CDR1 reads SGHTA; CDR2 reads FQGTGA. The CDR3 has 14 amino acids. CDR3 region: CASSPDGRGSEAFF. In nucleotides, the CDR3 is TGTGCCAGCAGCCCCGACGGCAGGGGATCTGAAGCTTTCTTT.

This rearrangement joins TRBV15 to TRBJ2-7; 9 positions agree with TRBD1. The CDR3 is made up of 17 amino acids. The V gene end was trimmed by 1 base and the J gene end by 5 bases; junction bases not matched to a gene: 12. Germline assignment: CDR1 LNHNV and CDR2 YYDKDF (reference sequence). CDR3 in DNA: TGTGCCACCAGCAGAGCCGGGAGGAAGGACAGGGGCGACGAGCAGTACTTC. Protein product: CATSRAGRKDRGDEQYF.

V and J are TRBV12-3 or TRBV12-4 and TRBJ2-2, with D unresolved. The CDR3 runs to 13 residues. V lost 6 bases and J 4 bases, leaving 9 bases between the germline ends. The CDR3 region has the DNA TGTGCCAGCAGCATTACTTTCACCGGGGAGCTGTTTTTT. It codes for CASSITFTGELFF.

The chain is built from TRBV6-6 and TRBJ2-7; the D gene is possibly TRBD1 (6 bases). Trimming took 6 bases from V and 5 from J, leaving 17 bases between them. Per the germline V gene, CDR1 is MNHNY and CDR2 is SVGAGI (reference sequence). This CDR3 is 14 amino acids long. For the CDR3, the DNA is TGTGCCAGCAGAGTACAGGGAGCGGTCCACGAGCAGTACTTC. Its protein is CASRVQGAVHEQYF.

The rearrangement uses TRBV7-8 and TRBJ2-7, with 8 positions matching TRBD1. Trimming cost V 5 bases and J 3 bases; bases outside gene matches: 3. Germline assignment: CDR1 SGHVS and CDR2 FQNEAQ. The CDR3 is 13 residues long. The CDR3 protein is CASSKGQGYEQYF. The CDR3 region has the DNA TGTGCCAGCAGCAAAGGACAGGGCTACGAGCAGTACTTC.

The sample holds a few counts of this clone. The V and J genes are TRBV7-8 and TRBJ2-1; D ambiguous. V gave up 0 bases and J gave up 1 base, with 4 bases separating them. The V gene's germline CDR1 is SGHVS and CDR2 FQNEAQ. This CDR3 is 14 amino acids long. The CDR3, as DNA: TGTGCCAGCAGCTTAGCCCCATCCTACAATGAGCAGTTCTTC. Amino acids: CASSLAPSYNEQFF. The full variable domain, its missing parts supplied by reference TRBV7-8 and TRBJ2-1, is GAGVSQSPRYKVAKRGQDVALRCDPISGHVSLFWYQQALGQGPEFLTYFQNEAQLDKSGLPSDRFFAERPEGSVSTLKIQRTQQEDSAVYLCASSLAPSYNEQFFGPGTRLTVL.

The chain combines TRBV7-9 with TRBJ1-1, with a possible D match to TRBD1 (5 bases). With 1 base removed from V and 4 bases from J, the gap between germline ends came to 13 bases. Germline lookup yields CDR1 SEHNR and CDR2 FQNEAQ (reference sequence). The CDR3 is 15 amino acids. The CDR3 loop reads CASSLVGTGGTEAFF. For the CDR3, the DNA is TGTGCCAGCAGCTTAGTCGGTACGGGGGGCACTGAAGCTTTCTTT.

This rearrangement joins TRBV2 to TRBJ2-3, with 9 bases matching TRBD1. Losses at the gene ends were 3 bases for V and 4 bases for J; bases not matched to a gene: 8. CDR3 size: 16 residues. Germline CDR1 and CDR2: SNHLY and FYNNEI. CDR3 in DNA: TGTGCCAGCAGTGAGAACGAACAGGGGGCCGCAGATACGCAGTATTTT. This codes for CASSENEQGAADTQYF.

This chain uses TRBV9 with TRBJ2-3; D possibly corresponds to TRBD2 (6 bases). The CDR3 consists of 15 residues. With 0 bases removed from V and 3 bases from J, the gap between germline ends came to 11 bases. Germline V gene data show CDR1 as SGDLS and CDR2 as YYNGEE. CDR3 amino acids: CASSVVGGSTDTQYF. As DNA, the CDR3 is TGTGCCAGCAGCGTAGTCGGGGGATCGACAGATACGCAGTATTTT.

This chain links TRBV7-8 with TRBJ2-2; the D gene is possibly TRBD1 (6 bases). V was cut by 5 bases and J by 3 bases, with 13 bases left in between. Germline loops: CDR1 SGHVS, CDR2 FQNEAQ. The CDR3 spans 15 residues. The CDR3 DNA is TGTGCCAGCAGCCCACAGGGCTGGGACACCGGGGAGCTGTTTTTT. Its translation: CASSPQGWDTGELFF.

This chain connects TRBV30 to TRBJ1-6; the match to TRBD1 covers 10 bases. V was pared by 3 bases and J by 10 bases, with 6 bases of the junction left unmatched. CDR1 is GTSNPN and CDR2 is SVGIG in the germline V gene (reference sequence). The CDR3 contains 14 residues. CDR3: CAWRTDRGPSPLHF. As DNA, the CDR3 is TGTGCCTGGAGAACCGACAGGGGGCCGTCACCCCTCCACTTT. Supplemented by reference TRBV30 and TRBJ1-6, the full variable domain reads SQTIHQWPATLVQPVGSPLSLECTVEGTSNPNLYWYRQAAGRGLQLLFYSVGIGQISSEVPQNLSASRPQDRQFILSSKKLLLSDSGFYLCAWRTDRGPSPLHFGNGTRLTVT.

The rearrangement joins TRBV13 to TRBJ1-3; D is uncertain. The CDR3 runs 14 residues. Germline V lookup: CDR1 PRHDT, CDR2 FYEKMQ (reference sequence). Trimming cost V 3 bases and J 0 bases, with 6 bases left between them. In DNA, the CDR3 is TGTGCCAGCAGCTTTTACAGCTCTGGAAACACCATATATTTT. This codes for CASSFYSSGNTIYF.

This clone was seen a single time. The chain employs TRBV6-5 and TRBJ2-5; TRBD1 agrees at 10 bases. Germline-derived CDR1 and CDR2 are MNHEY and SVGAGI. This CDR3 is 14 amino acids long. The ends lost 6 bases at V and 5 bases at J; junction bases unmatched: 6. The CDR3 protein is CASSRGQGGETQYF. As DNA, the CDR3 is TGTGCCAGCAGCCGCGGACAGGGGGGGGAGACCCAGTACTTC.

The V gene is TRBV11-2, the J gene TRBJ2-2; D gene uncertain. V gave up 0 bases and J gave up 7 bases, with 9 bases separating them. Germline CDR1 reads SGHAT; CDR2 reads FQNNGV. The CDR3 totals 14 residues. CDR3 region: CASSLDAIGGELFF. CDR3 DNA: TGTGCCAGCAGCTTAGATGCGATTGGCGGGGAGCTGTTTTTT. The full variable domain, rest sourced from reference TRBV11-2 and TRBJ2-2, is EAGVAQSPRYKIIEKRQSVAFWCNPISGHATLYWYQQILGQGPKLLIQFQNNGVVDDSQLPKDRFSAERLKGVDSTLKIQPAKLEDSAVYLCASSLDAIGGELFFGEGSRLTVL.

Only a few counts were recorded for this clone. V and J are TRBV5-6 and TRBJ2-3; 7 nucleotides match TRBD2. The CDR3 extends over 15 amino acids. V was clipped by 1 base and J by 2 bases; unmatched bases: 4. The germline V gene encodes CDR1 SGHDT and CDR2 YYEEEE. This CDR3 reads CASSLTAGFTDTQYF. CDR3 bases: TGTGCCAGCAGCTTGACAGCGGGGTTCACAGATACGCAGTATTTT.

The rearrangement links TRBV4-1 to TRBJ1-1; D is possibly TRBD1 (6 bases). Germline CDR1 is MGHRA and CDR2 is YSYEKL. Trimming pared 3 bases from V and 3 bases from J, leaving 17 bases between. The CDR3 has 16 residues. Here the CDR3 DNA reads TGCGCCAGCAGCCAGGCCTTCCAGGGGCTACACACTGAAGCTTTCTTT. Protein sequence: CASSQAFQGLHTEAFF.

The chain joins TRBV19 to TRBJ2-5; 15 nucleotides match TRBD2. The CDR3 runs to 16 residues. The germline CDR1 and CDR2 sequences are LNHDA and SQIVND (reference sequence). The V and J ends lost 6 bases and 6 bases, in that order; junction bases with no gene match: 8. CDR3 coding DNA: TGTGCCAGTAGCCTCATCGGGACTAGCGGGGGGAAGACCCAGTACTTC. Protein: CASSLIGTSGGKTQYF.